Below, 19 T cell receptor beta chains from the same sample are listed, as sequenced in a study of beta chain features in type 1 diabetes. Expressed TCRB transcripts were sequenced because the isolated RNA had all been reverse transcribed beforehand. Method: immunoSEQ multiplex PCR; TCRdb's copy keeps in-frame clones and lacks some. The sample has 150,000 to 190,000 clones, approximately 8.1% seen once. The source material was central memory CD4+ T cells from blood. Receptors were obtained from a man aged 18 to 35 in good health.

This clone was seen only a few times. The chain joins TRBV27 to TRBJ1-5; a possible D gene is TRBD1 (5 bases). Between the trimmed V and J ends, which lost 6 bases and 0 bases, there was a span of 9 bases. Germline loops: CDR1 MNHEY, CDR2 SMNVEV (reference sequence). This CDR3 contains 14 residues. CDR3 DNA sequence: TGTGCCAGCAGCCCACAGGTTAGCAATCAGCCCCAGCATTTT. It translates to CASSPQVSNQPQHF.

The chain recombines TRBV5-6 with TRBJ1-2; 7 bases are a match to TRBD1. CDR3 length: 16 residues. Germline values: CDR1 SGHDT, CDR2 YYEEEE. With 0 bases clipped from V and 6 bases from J, the junction kept 11 bases outside the gene matches. The CDR3 sequence is CASSLVLRGGADGYTF. CDR3 sequence (DNA): TGTGCCAGCAGCTTGGTACTTCGAGGGGGCGCGGATGGCTACACCTTC.

This sequence joins TRBV6-1 and TRBJ2-7; D is perhaps TRBD2 (5 bases). V was cut by 6 bases and J by 6 bases, with 9 bases left in between. The length of the CDR3 is 11 residues. CDR1 is MNHNS, CDR2 SASEGT, per germline. This CDR3 reads CASRDWREQYF. CDR3 DNA: TGTGCCAGCAGGGACTGGCGCGAGCAGTACTTC.

This clone is a singleton in its sample. This chain joins TRBV4-1 and TRBJ1-4; 7 nucleotides line up with TRBD1. The V gene's germline CDR1 is MGHRA and CDR2 YSYEKL. The CDR3 has 15 amino acids. V shed 4 bases, J shed 6 bases, and the junction held 8 bases outside the gene matches. CDR3 sequence reads: CASSRGTVSDEKLFF. CDR3 in DNA: TGCGCCAGCAGCCGTGGGACAGTGAGCGATGAAAAACTGTTTTTT.

This clone was recorded at least ten times. The CDR3 loop is CASSPYSGDTGELFF. For the CDR3, the DNA is TGTGCCAGCTCACCATATTCAGGGGACACCGGGGAGCTGTTTTTT. The chain has TRBV18 and TRBJ2-2, with D possibly TRBD1 on 6 matching bases. V was cut by 2 bases and J by 3 bases, with 10 bases left in between. In germline, CDR1 is KGHSH, CDR2 LQKENI. CDR3 length: 15 amino acids.

The table lists this clone with a few counts. This chain joins TRBV18 and TRBJ1-1, with D possibly TRBD1 on 5 matching bases. This CDR3 has 17 amino acids. Germline CDR1 KGHSH, CDR2 LQKENI. V lost 4 bases, J lost 0 bases, and 18 bases lay in between. DNA for the CDR3: TGTGCCAGCTCACTTTACCCCGCGGGACGGCTGAACACTGAAGCTTTCTTT. Amino acids: CASSLYPAGRLNTEAFF.

The chain recombines TRBV7-8 with TRBJ2-1; 9 bases map to TRBD2. From germline, CDR1 is SGHVS and CDR2 FQNEAQ. J was trimmed by 9 bases and V by 0 bases; bases with no gene match: 6. The CDR3 consists of 15 residues. CDR3 nucleotide sequence: TGTGCCAGCAGCTTAGCCGGCGGGGGGGCAATTGAGCAGTTCTTC. Translation: CASSLAGGGAIEQFF.

This clone was counted only a few times. The rearrangement uses TRBV29-1 and TRBJ2-3; 10 nucleotides line up with TRBD2. V trimming: 6 bases; J trimming: 2 bases; junction bases outside the gene matches: 11. The CDR3 is 16 amino acids. CDR1 SQVTM and CDR2 ANQGSEA come from the germline V gene. The CDR3 region has the DNA TGCAGCGTCGATAACCCTAGCGGGAGCTACACAGATACGCAGTATTTT. Amino acids: CSVDNPSGSYTDTQYF.

The chain combines TRBV4-3 with TRBJ2-3, with TRBD2 matching 10 bases. Losses at the gene ends were 1 base for V and 7 bases for J; bases not matched to a gene: 11. The CDR3 is made up of 17 amino acids. The V gene's germline CDR1 is LGHNA and CDR2 YSLEER. The CDR3 loop reads CASSQGRSSGRANTQYF. The CDR3 bases are TGCGCCAGCAGCCAAGGTCGATCCAGCGGGAGGGCGAATACGCAGTATTTT.

This clone was picked up a small number of times. Compared with germline, one end of the junction differs, possibly owing to a read error. The J gene is TRBJ2-3, the V gene TRBV29-1, with TRBD2 matching 7 bases. Germline V lookup: CDR1 SQVTM, CDR2 ANQGSEA. The CDR3 spans 12 residues. The CDR3 DNA is TGCAGCGTTGTTGCGGGAGAGCCGACCCCGGATTTT. This encodes CSVVAGEPTPDF.

This clone was counted only a few times. The V and J genes are TRBV6-5 and TRBJ2-2; D gene uncertain. The CDR3 is 12 residues long. CDR1 MNHEY and CDR2 SVGAGI come from the germline V gene. V was trimmed by 3 bases and J by 8 bases, leaving 7 bases between them. CDR3 residues: CASSYPPGELFF. The CDR3 nucleotides read TGTGCCAGCAGTTATCCCCCTGGGGAGCTGTTTTTT.

The chain carries TRBV4-2 and TRBJ2-7, with D perhaps matching TRBD1 (6 bases). The ends were cut back, 0 bases at V and 1 base at J, with 10 bases in the middle. CDR3 size: 15 residues. Germline CDR1 LGHNA, CDR2 YNFKEQ. CDR3 nucleotide sequence: TGTGCCAGCAGCCAAGAATTCCAGGGGTCCTACGAGCAGTACTTC. As protein: CASSQEFQGSYEQYF.

This chain uses TRBV4-3 with TRBJ2-5, with D maybe TRBD1 (6 bases). Germline CDR1 and CDR2: LGHNA and YSLEER. Trimming removed 3 bases from V and 3 bases from J, with 8 bases in between. This CDR3 contains 13 residues. CDR3 in amino acids: CASSQGQKETQYF. CDR3 sequence (DNA): TGCGCCAGCAGCCAGGGACAAAAAGAGACCCAGTACTTC.

CDR3 sequence (DNA): TGTGCCAGCAGCGTGGGCAGCCTAAATGAAAAACTGTTTTTT. Protein product: CASSVGSLNEKLFF. The genes are TRBV9 and TRBJ1-4, with no clear D. V shed 2 bases and J shed 5 bases, with 10 bases lying between them. There are 14 residues in the CDR3. From germline, CDR1 is SGDLS and CDR2 YYNGEE.

This chain connects TRBV7-9 to TRBJ2-5; 14 nucleotides line up with TRBD2. The CDR3 spans 15 residues. Per the germline V gene, CDR1 is SEHNR and CDR2 is FQNEAQ (reference sequence). The V and J ends lost 5 bases and 4 bases, in that order; junction bases with no gene match: 3. Written as DNA, the CDR3 is TGTGCCAGCAGCACCGGGACTAGCGGGGGAGAGACCCAGTACTTC. It codes for CASSTGTSGGETQYF.

In this sample, this clone turned up a few times. CDR3 bases: TGTGCCTGGAGCGACCCTGGAGGGACCCAGTACTTC. The encoded protein is CAWSDPGGTQYF. V usage is TRBV30 and J usage is TRBJ2-5; perhaps TRBD2 as D (5 bases). The germline V gene has CDR1 GTSNPN and CDR2 SVGIG (reference sequence). Trimming shortened V by 3 bases and J by 7 bases, and 12 bases separated the two germline ends. The CDR3 consists of 12 residues.

This clone was detected many times. The gene calls are TRBV27 and TRBJ1-5, with a tentative D call TRBD1 (6 bases). V shed 6 bases and J shed 0 bases, with 12 bases lying between them. Germline lookup yields CDR1 MNHEY and CDR2 SMNVEV (reference sequence). CDR3 length: 15 residues. CDR3 in amino acids: CASSRGSYSNQPQHF. The CDR3 DNA reads TGTGCCAGCAGCAGGGGTTCCTATAGCAATCAGCCCCAGCATTTT.

This clone was seen a few times. The V call is TRBV6-6, the J call TRBJ2-1; TRBD2 matches at 14 bases. The CDR3 extends over 16 amino acids. CDR1 and CDR2 (germline): MNHNY, SVGAGI (reference sequence). Trimming took 6 bases from V and 3 from J; bases not matched to a gene: 4. The CDR3 region is CASRYGTSGSYNEQFF. The CDR3 bases are TGTGCCAGCAGATACGGGACTAGCGGGAGCTACAATGAGCAGTTCTTC.

The V call is TRBV6-1, the J call TRBJ2-2, with D unresolved. The V end lost 1 base, the J end lost 6 bases, and 9 bases lay between the germline ends. The CDR3 has 14 residues. CDR1 and CDR2 from the germline V gene are MNHNS and SASEGT. CDR3 loop: CASSEDSDAGELFF. CDR3 bases: TGTGCCAGCAGTGAAGACAGTGACGCCGGGGAGCTGTTTTTT.